The entry that follows covers one T cell receptor beta chain sequence. Its target antigen remains unknown. No per-base quality is available; no much larger clone lies one base away. Spanning cysteine to phenylalanine, the CDR3 consists of 12 amino acids. Only the CDR3 region is kept as DNA, spanning 36 bases read in frame from base 1. CDR1 and CDR2 were assigned from the germline V gene as SGHRS and YFSETQ. V is clipped by 5 bases and J by 0 bases, and the sequence between their germline boundaries is 6 bases long. This sample is part of a study of technical replicates of blood from several donors (dated by TCRdb to about 2017). The library was generated by the immunoSEQ multiplex PCR assay. What TCRdb holds here is the immuneACCESS table cut down to in-frame rearrangements. Part of the clones is not present; checked against another copy, under half of the missing clones reflect an unresolved V gene, and the others are unexplained. The sample records more than 90,000 clones, roughly 95% of which are singletons. The ten most abundant clones make up over 0.2% of the sample.

This receptor was identified in a human donor in good health. The chain links TRBV5-1 with TRBJ2-7; no D segment can be confidently identified. Sequencing was performed on T cells isolated from PBMCs. CDR3 region: CASSFSSYEQYF. The nucleotides are TGCGCCAGCAGTTTTAGCTCCTACGAGCAGTACTTC.